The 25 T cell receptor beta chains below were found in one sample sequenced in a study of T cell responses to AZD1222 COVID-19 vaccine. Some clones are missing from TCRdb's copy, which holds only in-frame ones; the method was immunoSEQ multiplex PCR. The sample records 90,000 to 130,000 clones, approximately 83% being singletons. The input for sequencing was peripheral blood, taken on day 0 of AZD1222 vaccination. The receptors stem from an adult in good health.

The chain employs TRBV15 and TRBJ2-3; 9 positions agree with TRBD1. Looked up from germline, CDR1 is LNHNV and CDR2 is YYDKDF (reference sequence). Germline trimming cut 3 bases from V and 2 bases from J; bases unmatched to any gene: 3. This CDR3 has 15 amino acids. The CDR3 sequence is CATSRDRGYTDTQYF. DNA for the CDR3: TGTGCCACCAGCAGGGACAGGGGATACACAGATACGCAGTATTTT.

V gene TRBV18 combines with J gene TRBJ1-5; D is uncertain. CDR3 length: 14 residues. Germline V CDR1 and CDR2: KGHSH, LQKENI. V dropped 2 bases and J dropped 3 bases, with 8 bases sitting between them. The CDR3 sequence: CASSPSTDNQPQHF. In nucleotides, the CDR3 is TGTGCCAGCTCACCAAGCACCGACAATCAGCCCCAGCATTTT.

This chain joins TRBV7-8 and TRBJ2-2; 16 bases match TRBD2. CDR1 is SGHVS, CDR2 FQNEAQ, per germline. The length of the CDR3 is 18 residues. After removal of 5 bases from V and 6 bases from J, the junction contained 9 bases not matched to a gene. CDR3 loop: CASSPGTSGRASSGELFF. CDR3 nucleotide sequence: TGTGCCAGCAGCCCCGGGACTAGCGGGAGGGCCTCTTCCGGGGAGCTGTTTTTT.

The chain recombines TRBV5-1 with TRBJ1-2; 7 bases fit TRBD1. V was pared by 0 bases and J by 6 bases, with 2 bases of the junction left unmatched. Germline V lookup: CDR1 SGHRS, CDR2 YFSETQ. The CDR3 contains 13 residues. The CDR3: CASSLGQGHGYTF. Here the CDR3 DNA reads TGCGCCAGCAGCTTGGGACAGGGACATGGCTACACCTTC.

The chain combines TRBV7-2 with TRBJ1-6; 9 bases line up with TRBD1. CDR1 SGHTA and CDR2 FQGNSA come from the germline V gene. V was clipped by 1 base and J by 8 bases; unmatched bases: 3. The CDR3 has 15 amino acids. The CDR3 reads CASSLVQGADSPLHF. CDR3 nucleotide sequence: TGTGCCAGCAGCTTAGTACAGGGGGCTGATTCACCCCTCCACTTT.

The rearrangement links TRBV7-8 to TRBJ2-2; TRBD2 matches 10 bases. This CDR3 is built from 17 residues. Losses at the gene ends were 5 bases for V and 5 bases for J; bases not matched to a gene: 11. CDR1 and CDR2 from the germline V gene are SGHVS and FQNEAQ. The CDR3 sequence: CASSREVAGGVTGELFF. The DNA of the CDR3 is TGTGCCAGCAGCCGAGAGGTAGCGGGAGGAGTTACCGGGGAGCTGTTTTTT.

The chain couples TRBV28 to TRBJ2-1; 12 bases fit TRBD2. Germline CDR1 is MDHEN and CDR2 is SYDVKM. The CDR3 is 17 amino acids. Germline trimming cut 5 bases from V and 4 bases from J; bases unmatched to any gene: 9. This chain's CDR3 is CASSPPTSGSSYNEQFF. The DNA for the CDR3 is TGTGCCAGCAGTCCCCCGACTAGCGGGAGTTCGTACAATGAGCAGTTCTTC.

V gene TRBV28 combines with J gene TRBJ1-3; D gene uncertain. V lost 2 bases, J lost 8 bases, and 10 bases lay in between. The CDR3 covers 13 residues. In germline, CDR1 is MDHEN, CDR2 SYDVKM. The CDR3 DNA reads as TGTGCCAGCAGTTTAGGTACTTGGGACACCATATATTTT. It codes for CASSLGTWDTIYF.

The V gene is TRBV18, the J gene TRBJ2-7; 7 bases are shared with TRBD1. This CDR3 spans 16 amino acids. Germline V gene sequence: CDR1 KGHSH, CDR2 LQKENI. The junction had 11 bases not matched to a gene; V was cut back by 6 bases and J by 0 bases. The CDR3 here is CASSERQGMTSYEQYF. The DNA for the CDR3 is TGTGCCAGCTCGGAAAGACAGGGTATGACCTCCTACGAGCAGTACTTC.

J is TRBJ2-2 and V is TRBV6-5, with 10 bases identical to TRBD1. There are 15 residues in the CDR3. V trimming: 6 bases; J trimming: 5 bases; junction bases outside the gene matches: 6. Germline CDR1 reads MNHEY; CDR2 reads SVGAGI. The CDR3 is CASRWDRGGTGELFF. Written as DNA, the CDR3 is TGTGCCAGCAGATGGGACAGGGGAGGGACCGGGGAGCTGTTTTTT.

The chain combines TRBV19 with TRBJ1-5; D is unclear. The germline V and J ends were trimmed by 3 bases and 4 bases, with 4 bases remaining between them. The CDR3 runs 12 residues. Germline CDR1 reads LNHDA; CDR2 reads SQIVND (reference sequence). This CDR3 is CASSMGNQPQHF. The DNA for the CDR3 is TGTGCCAGTAGTATGGGGAATCAGCCCCAGCATTTT. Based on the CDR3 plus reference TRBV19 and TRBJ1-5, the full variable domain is DGGITQSPKYLFRKEGQNVTLSCEQNLNHDAMYWYRQDPGQGLRLIYYSQIVNDFQKGDIAEGYSVSREKKESFPLTVTSAQKNPTAFYLCASSMGNQPQHFGDGTRLSIL.

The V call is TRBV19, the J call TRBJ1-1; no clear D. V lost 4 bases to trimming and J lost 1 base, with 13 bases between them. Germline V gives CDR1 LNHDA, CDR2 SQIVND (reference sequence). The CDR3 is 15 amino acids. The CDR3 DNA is TGTGCCAGTAGTACGGCCCAATTCGCGAACACTGAAGCTTTCTTT. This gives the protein CASSTAQFANTEAFF.

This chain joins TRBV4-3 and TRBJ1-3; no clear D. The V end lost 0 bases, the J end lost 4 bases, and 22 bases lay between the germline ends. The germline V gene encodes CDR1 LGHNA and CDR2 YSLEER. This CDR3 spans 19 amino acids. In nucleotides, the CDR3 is TGCGCCAGCAGCCAAGACACTGGGAGGCAGGCTGTTTTGGGAAACACCATATATTTT. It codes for CASSQDTGRQAVLGNTIYF.

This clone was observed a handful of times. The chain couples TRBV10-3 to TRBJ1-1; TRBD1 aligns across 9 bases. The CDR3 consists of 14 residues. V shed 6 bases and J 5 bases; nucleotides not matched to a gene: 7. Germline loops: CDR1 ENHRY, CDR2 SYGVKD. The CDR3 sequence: CAIRSDRGGTEAFF. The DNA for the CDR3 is TGTGCCATCAGGTCCGACAGGGGGGGAACTGAAGCTTTCTTT.

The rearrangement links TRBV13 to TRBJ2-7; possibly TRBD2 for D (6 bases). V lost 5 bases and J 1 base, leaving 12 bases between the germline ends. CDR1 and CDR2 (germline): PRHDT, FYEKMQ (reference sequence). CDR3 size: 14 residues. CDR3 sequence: CASSNRELSYEQYF. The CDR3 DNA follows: TGTGCCAGCAGCAATCGGGAGCTATCCTACGAGCAGTACTTC. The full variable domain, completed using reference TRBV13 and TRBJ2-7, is AAGVIQSPRHLIKEKRETATLKCYPIPRHDTVYWYQQGPGQDPQFLISFYEKMQSDKGSIPDRFSAQQFSDYHSELNMSSLELGDSALYFCASSNRELSYEQYFGPGTRLTVT.

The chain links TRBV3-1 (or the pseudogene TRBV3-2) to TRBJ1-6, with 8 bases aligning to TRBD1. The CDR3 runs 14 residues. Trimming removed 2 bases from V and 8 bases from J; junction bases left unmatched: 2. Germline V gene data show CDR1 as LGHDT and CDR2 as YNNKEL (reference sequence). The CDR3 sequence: CASSQNRGYSPLHF. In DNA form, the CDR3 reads TGTGCCAGCAGCCAAAACAGGGGGTATTCACCCCTCCACTTT.

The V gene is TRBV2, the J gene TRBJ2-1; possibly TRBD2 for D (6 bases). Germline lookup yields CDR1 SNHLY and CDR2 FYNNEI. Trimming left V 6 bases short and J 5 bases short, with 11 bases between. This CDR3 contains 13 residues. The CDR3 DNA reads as TGTGCCAGCAGACGGGACTTCAACAATGAGCAGTTCTTC. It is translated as CASRRDFNNEQFF.

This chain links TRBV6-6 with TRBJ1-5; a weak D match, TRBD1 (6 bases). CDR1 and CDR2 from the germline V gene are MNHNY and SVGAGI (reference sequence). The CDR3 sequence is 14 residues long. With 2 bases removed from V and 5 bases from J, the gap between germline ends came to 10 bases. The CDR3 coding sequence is TGTGCCAGCAGTTACGGGACACAGCATCAGCCCCAGCATTTT. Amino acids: CASSYGTQHQPQHF.

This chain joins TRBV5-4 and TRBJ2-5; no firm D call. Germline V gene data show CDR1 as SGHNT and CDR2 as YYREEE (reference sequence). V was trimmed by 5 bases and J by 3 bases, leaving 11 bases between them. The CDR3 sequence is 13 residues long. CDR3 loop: CASRRLEKETQYF. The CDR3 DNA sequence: TGTGCCAGCAGACGACTGGAAAAAGAGACCCAGTACTTC.

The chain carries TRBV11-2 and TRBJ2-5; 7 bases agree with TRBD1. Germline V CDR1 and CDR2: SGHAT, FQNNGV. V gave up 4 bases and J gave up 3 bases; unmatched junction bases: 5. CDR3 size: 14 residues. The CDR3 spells CASSSGTVKETQYF. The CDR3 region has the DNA TGTGCCAGCAGCTCCGGGACAGTAAAAGAGACCCAGTACTTC.

Written as DNA, the CDR3 is TGCAGCGTTGACGGGACCGGGACAGCGAATTACGAGCAGTACTTC. Amino acids: CSVDGTGTANYEQYF. The V and J genes are TRBV29-1 and TRBJ2-7; 7 bases map to TRBD1. Germline V lookup: CDR1 SQVTM, CDR2 ANQGSEA. The CDR3 runs to 15 residues. J was trimmed by 4 bases and V by 3 bases; bases with no gene match: 12.

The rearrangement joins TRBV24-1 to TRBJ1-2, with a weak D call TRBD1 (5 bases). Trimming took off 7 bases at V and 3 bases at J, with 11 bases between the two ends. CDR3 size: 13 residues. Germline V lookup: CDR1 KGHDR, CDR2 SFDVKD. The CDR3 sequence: CATSQGRYYGYTF. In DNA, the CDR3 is TGTGCCACCAGCCAGGGTCGCTACTATGGCTACACCTTC.

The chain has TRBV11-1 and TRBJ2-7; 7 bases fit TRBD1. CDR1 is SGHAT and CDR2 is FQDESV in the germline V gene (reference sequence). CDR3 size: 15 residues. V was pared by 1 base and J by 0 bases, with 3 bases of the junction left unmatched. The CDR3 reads CASSLEGQSSYEQYF. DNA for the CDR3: TGTGCCAGCAGCTTAGAGGGACAGAGCTCCTACGAGCAGTACTTC. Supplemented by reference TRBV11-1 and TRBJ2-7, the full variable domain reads EAEVAQSPRYKITEKSQAVAFWCDPISGHATLYWYRQILGQGPELLVQFQDESVVDDSQLPKDRFSAERLKGVDSTLKIQPAELGDSAMYLCASSLEGQSSYEQYFGPGTRLTVT.

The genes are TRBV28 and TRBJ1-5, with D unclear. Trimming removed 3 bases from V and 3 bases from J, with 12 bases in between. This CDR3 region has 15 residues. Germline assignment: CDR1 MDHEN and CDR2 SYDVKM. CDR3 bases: TGTGCCAGCAGTTTTGGGAGACCAAACAATCAGCCCCAGCATTTT. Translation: CASSFGRPNNQPQHF.

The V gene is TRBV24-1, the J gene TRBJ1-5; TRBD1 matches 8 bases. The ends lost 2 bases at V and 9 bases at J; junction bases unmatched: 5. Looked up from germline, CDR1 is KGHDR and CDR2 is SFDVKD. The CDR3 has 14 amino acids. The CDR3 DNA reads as TGTGCCACCAGTGATTCCACAGGGGGTCTGCCCCAGCATTTT. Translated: CATSDSTGGLPQHF.